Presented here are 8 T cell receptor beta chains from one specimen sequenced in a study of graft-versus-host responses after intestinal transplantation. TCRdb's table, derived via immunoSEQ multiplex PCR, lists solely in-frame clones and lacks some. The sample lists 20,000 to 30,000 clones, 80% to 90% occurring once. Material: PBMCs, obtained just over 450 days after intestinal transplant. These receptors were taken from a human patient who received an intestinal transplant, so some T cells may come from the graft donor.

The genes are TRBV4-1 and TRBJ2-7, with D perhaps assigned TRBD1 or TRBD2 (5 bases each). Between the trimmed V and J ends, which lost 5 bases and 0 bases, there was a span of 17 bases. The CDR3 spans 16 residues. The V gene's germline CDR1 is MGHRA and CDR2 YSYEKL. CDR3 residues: CASSEWGRTSSYEQYF. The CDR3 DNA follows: TGCGCCAGCAGCGAATGGGGACGGACGAGCTCCTACGAGCAGTACTTC.

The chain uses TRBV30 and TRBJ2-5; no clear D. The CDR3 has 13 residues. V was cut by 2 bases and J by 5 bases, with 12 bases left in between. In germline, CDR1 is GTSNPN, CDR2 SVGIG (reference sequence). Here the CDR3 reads CAWSKGLGETQYF. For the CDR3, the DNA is TGTGCCTGGAGTAAAGGGTTGGGGGAGACCCAGTACTTC.

In DNA, the CDR3 is TGTGCCAGCAGCGACGGGACAGGGGTATACAATGAGCAGTTCTTC. Amino acids: CASSDGTGVYNEQFF. The chain employs TRBV9 and TRBJ2-1, with 10 bases matching TRBD1. Looked up from germline, CDR1 is SGDLS and CDR2 is YYNGEE. CDR3 size: 15 residues. The V and J ends lost 3 bases and 4 bases, in that order; junction bases with no gene match: 4.

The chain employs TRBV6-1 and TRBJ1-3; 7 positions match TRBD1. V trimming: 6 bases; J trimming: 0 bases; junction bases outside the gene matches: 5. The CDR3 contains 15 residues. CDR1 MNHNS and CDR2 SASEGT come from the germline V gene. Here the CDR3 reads CASRPTGSSGNTIYF. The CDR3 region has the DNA TGTGCCAGCAGACCGACAGGGAGCTCTGGAAACACCATATATTTT.

CDR3 protein: CAWSQRTSGRARDTQYF. CDR3 DNA: TGTGCCTGGAGTCAACGGACTAGCGGGAGGGCAAGAGATACGCAGTATTTT. The V gene is TRBV30, the J gene TRBJ2-3, with 15 bases matching TRBD2. The CDR3 has 17 amino acids. The J segment lost 5 bases and the V segment lost 2 bases, leaving 8 bases of the junction unmatched. In germline, CDR1 is GTSNPN, CDR2 SVGIG (reference sequence).

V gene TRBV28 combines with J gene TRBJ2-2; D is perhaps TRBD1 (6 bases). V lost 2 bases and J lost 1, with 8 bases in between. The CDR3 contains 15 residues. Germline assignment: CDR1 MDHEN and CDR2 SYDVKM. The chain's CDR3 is CASSLTGRNTGELFF. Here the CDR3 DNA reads TGTGCCAGCAGTTTAACAGGGCGGAACACCGGGGAGCTGTTTTTT.

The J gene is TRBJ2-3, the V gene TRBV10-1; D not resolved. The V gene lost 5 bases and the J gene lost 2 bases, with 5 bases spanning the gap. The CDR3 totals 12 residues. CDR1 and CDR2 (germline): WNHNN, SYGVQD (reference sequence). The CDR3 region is CASSSITDTQYF. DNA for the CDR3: TGCGCCAGCAGTAGCATCACAGATACGCAGTATTTT.

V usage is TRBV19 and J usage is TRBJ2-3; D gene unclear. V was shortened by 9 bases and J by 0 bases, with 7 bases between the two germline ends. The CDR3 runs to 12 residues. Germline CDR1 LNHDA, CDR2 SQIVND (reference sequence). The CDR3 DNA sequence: TGTGCCAGCGCTCGTAGCACAGATACGCAGTATTTT. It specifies CASARSTDTQYF.